These 3 T cell receptor beta chains were sequenced from one sample in a study of T cell responses to AZD1222 COVID-19 vaccine. Assay used: immunoSEQ multiplex PCR; TCRdb lists only in-frame clones, some missing. In the table there are roughly 54,000 clones, around 92% of which are singletons. Sequenced material: peripheral blood, taken 28 days after the second AZD1222 dose. Every receptor here comes from an adult who received the AZD1222 COVID-19 vaccine.

The chain combines TRBV3-1 (or the pseudogene TRBV3-2) with TRBJ1-2, with TRBD1 matching 8 bases. The CDR3 is made up of 16 amino acids. The germline V gene has CDR1 LGHDT and CDR2 YNNKEL (reference sequence). Trimming at V came to 4 bases and at J to 7 bases, leaving 14 bases not matched to a gene. The CDR3 loop reads CASSPRSDRGGGGYTF. Written as DNA, the CDR3 is TGTGCCAGCAGCCCCCGTAGTGACAGGGGAGGTGGTGGCTACACCTTC.

This clone is categorized as medium-sized (0.01 to 0.1%). This chain links TRBV24-1 with TRBJ1-1; D is perhaps TRBD1 (6 bases). V dropped 4 bases and J dropped 8 bases, with 13 bases sitting between them. This CDR3 is built from 13 residues. Germline-derived CDR1 and CDR2 are KGHDR and SFDVKD. The CDR3: CATSEATGLEAFF. The CDR3 DNA reads TGTGCCACCAGTGAAGCGACAGGCCTAGAAGCTTTCTTT.

This clone was seen just once. The V and J genes are TRBV6-5 and TRBJ1-5, with 8 positions matching TRBD1. V shed 3 bases and J 5 bases; nucleotides not matched to a gene: 3. Per the germline V gene, CDR1 is MNHEY and CDR2 is SVGAGI. The length of the CDR3 is 14 residues. CDR3 nucleotide sequence: TGTGCCAGCAGTTATGGCAGGGGGCATCAGCCCCAGCATTTT. It codes for CASSYGRGHQPQHF.